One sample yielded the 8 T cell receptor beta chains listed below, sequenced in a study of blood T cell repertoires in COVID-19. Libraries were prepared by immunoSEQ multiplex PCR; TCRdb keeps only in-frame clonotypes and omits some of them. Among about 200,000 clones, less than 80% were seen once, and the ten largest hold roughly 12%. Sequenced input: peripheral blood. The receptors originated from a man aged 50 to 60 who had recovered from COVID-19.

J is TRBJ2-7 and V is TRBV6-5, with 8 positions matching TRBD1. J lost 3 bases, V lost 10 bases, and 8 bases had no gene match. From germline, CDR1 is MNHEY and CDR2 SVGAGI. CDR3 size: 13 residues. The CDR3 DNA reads TGTGCCATGTCAGCGACAGGGGACTACGAGCAGTACTTC. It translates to CAMSATGDYEQYF.

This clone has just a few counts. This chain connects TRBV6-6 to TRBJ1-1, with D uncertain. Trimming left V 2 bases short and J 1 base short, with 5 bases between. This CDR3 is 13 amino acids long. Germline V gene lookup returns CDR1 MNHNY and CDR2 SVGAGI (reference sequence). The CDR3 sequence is CASSYTENTEAFF. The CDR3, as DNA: TGTGCCAGCAGTTACACAGAGAACACTGAAGCTTTCTTT.

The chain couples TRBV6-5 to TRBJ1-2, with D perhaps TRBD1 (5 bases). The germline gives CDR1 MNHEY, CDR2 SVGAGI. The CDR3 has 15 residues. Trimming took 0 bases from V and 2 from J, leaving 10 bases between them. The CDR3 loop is CASSYSNQGNYGYTF. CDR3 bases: TGTGCCAGCAGTTACTCGAATCAGGGCAACTATGGCTACACCTTC.

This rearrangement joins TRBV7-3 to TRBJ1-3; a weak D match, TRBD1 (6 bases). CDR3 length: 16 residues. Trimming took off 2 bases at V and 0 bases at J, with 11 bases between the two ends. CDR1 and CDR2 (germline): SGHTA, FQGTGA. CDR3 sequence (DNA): TGTGCCAGCAGCTTACTCCCCAGGGGCTCTGGAAACACCATATATTTT. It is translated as CASSLLPRGSGNTIYF.

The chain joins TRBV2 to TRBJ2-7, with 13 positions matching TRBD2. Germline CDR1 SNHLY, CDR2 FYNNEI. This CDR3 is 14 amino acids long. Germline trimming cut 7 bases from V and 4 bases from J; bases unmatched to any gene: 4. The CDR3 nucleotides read TGTGCCAGCATGCGGACTAGCGGGAGTTACGAGCAGTACTTC. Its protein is CASMRTSGSYEQYF.

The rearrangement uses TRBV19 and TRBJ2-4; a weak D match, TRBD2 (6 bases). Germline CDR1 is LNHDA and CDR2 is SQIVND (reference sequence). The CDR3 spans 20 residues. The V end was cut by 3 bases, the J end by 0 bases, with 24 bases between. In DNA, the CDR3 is TGTGCCAGTAGTATGGGGTGGGACGGACTATCTTCAATAGCCAAAAACATTCAGTACTTC. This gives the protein CASSMGWDGLSSIAKNIQYF.

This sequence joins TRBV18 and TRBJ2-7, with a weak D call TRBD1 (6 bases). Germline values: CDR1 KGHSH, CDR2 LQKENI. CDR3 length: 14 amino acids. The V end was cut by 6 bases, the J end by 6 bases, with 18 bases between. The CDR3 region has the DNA TGTGCCAGCTCCATGACGCAGGGGCGAGGCGAGCAGTACTTC. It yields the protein CASSMTQGRGEQYF.

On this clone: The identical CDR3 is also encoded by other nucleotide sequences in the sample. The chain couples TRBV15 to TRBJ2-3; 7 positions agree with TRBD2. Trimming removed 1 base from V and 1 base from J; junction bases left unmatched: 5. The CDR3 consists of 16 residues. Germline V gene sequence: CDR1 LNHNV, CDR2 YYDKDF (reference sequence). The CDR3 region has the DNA TGTGCCACCAGCAGAGGGCCCCTAGCGGGCACAGATACGCAGTATTTT. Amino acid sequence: CATSRGPLAGTDTQYF.